These 26 T cell receptor beta chains originate from one sample sequenced in a study of cytomegalovirus exposure and HLA in healthy donors. PCR involved 60 Vbeta and 13 Jbeta primers. Profiling relied on immunoSEQ multiplex PCR, and the TCRdb table lists in-frame clones only, not all of them. The table shows approximately 200,000 clones, with approximately 79% occurring only once. Sequencing was performed on PBMCs. The receptors originated from a girl aged 5-17 years in good health and CMV-seropositive.

The chain recombines TRBV5-1 with TRBJ2-1; 7 bases match TRBD2. CDR1 is SGHRS and CDR2 is YFSETQ in the germline V gene. The CDR3 length is 13 residues. V gave up 0 bases and J gave up 7 bases; unmatched junction bases: 1. CDR3 residues: CASSLGTSNEQFF. The CDR3 DNA follows: TGCGCCAGCAGCTTGGGGACTAGTAATGAGCAGTTCTTC.

This chain joins TRBV29-1 and TRBJ2-6; D is possibly TRBD1 (5 bases). In germline, CDR1 is SQVTM, CDR2 ANQGSEA. The CDR3 is made up of 17 amino acids. Trimming took 4 bases from V and 0 from J, leaving 16 bases between them. The CDR3 DNA is TGCAGCGTTGCCTCGGCAGGGAAGGGCTCTGGGGCCAACGTCCTGACTTTC. Translating gives CSVASAGKGSGANVLTF. Complete variable domain (other parts from reference TRBV29-1 and TRBJ2-6): SAVISQKPSRDICQRGTSLTIQCQVDSQVTMMFWYRQQPGQSLTLIATANQGSEATYESGFVIDKFPISRPNLTFSTLTVSNMSPEDSSIYLCSVASAGKGSGANVLTFGAGSRLTVL.

J is TRBJ2-3 and V is TRBV30, with 11 bases that match TRBD1. The germline CDR1 and CDR2 sequences are GTSNPN and SVGIG (reference sequence). The junction had 12 bases not matched to a gene; V was cut back by 4 bases and J by 6 bases. The CDR3 is made up of 16 amino acids. The CDR3 nucleotides are TGTGCCTGGAACCTCCTCCGGGACAGGGGGAGGGATACGCAGTATTTT. Its protein product is CAWNLLRDRGRDTQYF. Full variable domain (missing parts from reference TRBV30 and TRBJ2-3): SQTIHQWPATLVQPVGSPLSLECTVEGTSNPNLYWYRQAAGRGLQLLFYSVGIGQISSEVPQNLSASRPQDRQFILSSKKLLLSDSGFYLCAWNLLRDRGRDTQYFGPGTRLTVL.

The chain couples TRBV25-1 to TRBJ1-2; 12 nucleotides line up with TRBD1. Germline V gene lookup returns CDR1 MGHDK and CDR2 SYGVNS. The CDR3 is made up of 15 amino acids. Losses at the gene ends were 6 bases for V and 4 bases for J; bases not matched to a gene: 6. The CDR3 DNA reads TGTGCCAGCAGGGGGGGACAGGGGGCCCTCTATGGCTACACCTTC. Protein: CASRGGQGALYGYTF.

The CDR3 is CASSLDAGNRELFF. The CDR3 DNA follows: TGCGCCAGCAGCTTGGATGCCGGGAATAGGGAGCTGTTTTTT. The rearrangement joins TRBV5-1 to TRBJ2-2; weak D call: TRBD2 (5 bases). V was pared by 0 bases and J by 9 bases, with 12 bases between. The CDR3 extends over 14 amino acids. Per germline, CDR1 SGHRS and CDR2 YFSETQ.

The V gene is TRBV6-6, the J gene TRBJ1-4; no clear D gene. The CDR3 spans 15 residues. Deletions cut 0 bases from V and 5 bases from J, with 10 bases between. CDR1 is MNHNY and CDR2 is SVGAGI in the germline V gene (reference sequence). CDR3 coding DNA: TGTGCCAGCAGTTACTCAGGAGGAGCGAATGAAAAACTGTTTTTT. It translates to CASSYSGGANEKLFF.

This clone is a singleton in its sample. The chain couples TRBV12-2 to TRBJ2-1; TRBD2, the table's D call, lacks a check against the DNA. TRBV12-2 is recorded as a pseudogene. The CDR3 is 16 residues long. In DNA form, the CDR3 reads TGTGCAAGTCGCGCCCCCACTCTGTTTCGGTACAATGAGCAGTTCTTC. Translation gives CASRAPTLFRYNEQFF.

The rearrangement joins TRBV6-6 to TRBJ1-3; no clear D gene. V was trimmed by 4 bases and J by 0 bases, leaving 7 bases between them. Germline V gene lookup returns CDR1 MNHNY and CDR2 SVGAGI (reference sequence). This CDR3 has 14 residues. As DNA, the CDR3 is TGTGCCAGCAGTTCCCAGTACTCTGGAAACACCATATATTTT. Protein product: CASSSQYSGNTIYF.

The count of this clone is one. J is TRBJ1-3 and V is TRBV9, with D hard to call. The V end was cut by 0 bases, the J end by 4 bases, with 8 bases between. Germline V gene data show CDR1 as SGDLS and CDR2 as YYNGEE. The CDR3 contains 14 residues. In DNA form, the CDR3 reads TGTGCCAGCAGCGTAGGCTCTATGGGAAACACCATATATTTT. Translation: CASSVGSMGNTIYF.

CDR3 nucleotides: TGTGCCAGCAGCCTCGGGTCACCCTCCCAGTCACCCCTCCACTTT. This gives the protein CASSLGSPSQSPLHF. The rearrangement links TRBV7-2 to TRBJ1-6, with unresolved D. Trimming pared 5 bases from V and 10 bases from J, leaving 18 bases between. Germline lookup yields CDR1 SGHTA and CDR2 FQGNSA. This CDR3 has 15 amino acids.

The rearrangement uses TRBV30 and TRBJ1-4, with 7 bases that match TRBD1. Germline V gene lookup returns CDR1 GTSNPN and CDR2 SVGIG (reference sequence). The CDR3 length is 19 residues. V was clipped by 0 bases and J by 2 bases; unmatched bases: 15. CDR3 loop: CAWSVYHRGRFLTNEKLFF. CDR3 DNA sequence: TGTGCCTGGAGTGTTTATCACAGGGGACGCTTTTTGACTAATGAAAAACTGTTTTTT. Variable domain in full (rest from reference TRBV30 and TRBJ1-4): SQTIHQWPATLVQPVGSPLSLECTVEGTSNPNLYWYRQAAGRGLQLLFYSVGIGQISSEVPQNLSASRPQDRQFILSSKKLLLSDSGFYLCAWSVYHRGRFLTNEKLFFGSGTQLSVL.

The V gene is TRBV5-1, the J gene TRBJ2-3; D perhaps matches TRBD2 (6 bases). Germline V lookup: CDR1 SGHRS, CDR2 YFSETQ. Trimming shortened V by 4 bases and J by 4 bases, and 16 bases separated the two germline ends. This CDR3 region has 15 residues. CDR3 nucleotides: TGCGCCAGCAGCCAATTTTGGGGGGTCGCAGATACGCAGTATTTT. Its protein product is CASSQFWGVADTQYF.

The V gene is TRBV6-6, the J gene TRBJ1-1; D uncertain. V lost 0 bases and J 7 bases, leaving 15 bases between the germline ends. This CDR3 contains 15 residues. CDR1 and CDR2 (germline): MNHNY, SVGAGI (reference sequence). In DNA, the CDR3 is TGTGCCAGCAGTTACTCGATAGGGCAAGGACTTGAAGCTTTCTTT. As protein: CASSYSIGQGLEAFF.

The J gene is TRBJ1-2, the V gene TRBV4-3, with TRBD1 matching 8 bases. CDR1 is LGHNA, CDR2 YSLEER, per germline. J gave up 2 bases and V 1 base, and 6 bases lay outside the gene matches. The CDR3 is made up of 16 amino acids. The CDR3 DNA sequence: TGCGCCAGCAGCCAAGGTTCGGACAGGGTCAACTATGGCTACACCTTC. The encoded protein is CASSQGSDRVNYGYTF.

As regards this clone: Other DNA variants within this sample encode the same CDR3. The chain uses TRBV7-2 and TRBJ1-1; 7 bases line up with TRBD1. The CDR3 is 14 amino acids. V dropped 5 bases and J dropped 2; count of bases not matched to a gene: 5. Germline V gives CDR1 SGHTA, CDR2 FQGNSA. CDR3 loop: CASSPGTANTEAFF. The CDR3 coding sequence is TGTGCCAGCAGCCCCGGGACAGCTAACACTGAAGCTTTCTTT.

The chain recombines TRBV4-2 with TRBJ1-5; D unclear. Trimming left V 0 bases short and J 5 bases short, with 11 bases between. The CDR3 spans 15 residues. Germline V lookup: CDR1 LGHNA, CDR2 YNFKEQ. CDR3 nucleotides: TGTGCCAGCAGCCAAGATCCAACAAATGATCAGCCCCAGCATTTT. It specifies CASSQDPTNDQPQHF.

This chain uses TRBV9 with TRBJ2-1; tentatively, D is TRBD2 (5 bases). Germline assignment: CDR1 SGDLS and CDR2 YYNGEE. Trimming left V 4 bases short and J 7 bases short, with 9 bases between. This CDR3 region has 12 residues. CDR3 region: CASSPRTNEQFF. The CDR3 DNA reads TGTGCCAGCAGCCCCCGGACTAATGAGCAGTTCTTC.

V and J are TRBV29-1 and TRBJ1-2, with TRBD1 matching 8 bases. The V gene's germline CDR1 is SQVTM and CDR2 ANQGSEA. V lost 7 bases to trimming and J lost 3 bases; unmatched junction nucleotides: 7. This CDR3 region has 13 residues. DNA for the CDR3: TGCAGCGCCAGGACAGGGTTTCACTATGGCTACACCTTC. As protein: CSARTGFHYGYTF.

The rearrangement uses TRBV7-9 and TRBJ2-7, with D possibly matching TRBD2 (7 bases). From germline, CDR1 is SEHNR and CDR2 FQNEAQ (reference sequence). Trimming left V 1 base short and J 2 bases short, with 15 bases between. The CDR3 extends over 16 amino acids. This chain's CDR3 is CASSLEGGTRTYEQYF. CDR3 nucleotide sequence: TGTGCCAGCAGCTTAGAGGGGGGGACGCGGACCTACGAGCAGTACTTC.

This chain links TRBV4-1 with TRBJ2-7; D might be TRBD1 (6 bases). The germline gives CDR1 MGHRA, CDR2 YSYEKL. Trimming took 1 base from V and 6 from J, leaving 7 bases between them. The CDR3 is made up of 12 amino acids. In nucleotides, the CDR3 is TGCGCCAGCAGCCAAGGAGGGGGCGAGCAGTACTTC. This codes for CASSQGGGEQYF.

This clone was picked up a small number of times. This sequence joins TRBV12-5 and TRBJ2-2, with 8 nucleotides matching TRBD2. The CDR3 consists of 15 residues. From germline, CDR1 is LGHNT and CDR2 FRNRAP. J gave up 4 bases and V 6 bases, and 7 bases lay outside the gene matches. The CDR3 here is CASGRGGLATGELFF. For the CDR3, the DNA is TGTGCTAGTGGCCGGGGGGGGTTGGCCACCGGGGAGCTGTTTTTT.

This clone was counted between two and nine times. The rearrangement uses TRBV19 and TRBJ1-5, with 8 bases identical to TRBD1. V lost 0 bases to trimming and J lost 2 bases; unmatched junction nucleotides: 12. There are 19 residues in the CDR3. The V gene's germline CDR1 is LNHDA and CDR2 SQIVND (reference sequence). CDR3 sequence: CASSIDLFDRGRRNQPQHF. CDR3 sequence (DNA): TGTGCCAGTAGTATAGATCTATTCGACAGGGGACGTCGCAATCAGCCCCAGCATTTT.

The rearrangement uses TRBV19 and TRBJ2-7, with 14 bases that match TRBD2. CDR3 length: 17 amino acids. V trimming: 3 bases; J trimming: 6 bases; junction bases outside the gene matches: 10. Germline loops: CDR1 LNHDA, CDR2 SQIVND (reference sequence). For the CDR3, the DNA is TGTGCCAGTAGTATCTCCCGACTAGCGGGGGGGCTAGCCGAGCAGTACTTC. Protein product: CASSISRLAGGLAEQYF.

This chain connects TRBV4-3 to TRBJ1-5; no clear D. Germline CDR1 LGHNA, CDR2 YSLEER. CDR3 length: 16 amino acids. V lost 4 bases, J lost 6 bases, and 19 bases lay in between. CDR3 sequence: CASSPSFPEGGQPQHF. CDR3 DNA: TGCGCCAGCAGCCCCAGTTTCCCGGAGGGAGGTCAGCCCCAGCATTTT.

This rearrangement joins TRBV6-1 to TRBJ1-1, with TRBD1 matching over 7 bases. Unmatched junction bases numbered 5, after V lost 6 bases and J lost 1 base. The germline CDR1 and CDR2 sequences are MNHNS and SASEGT. The CDR3 is made up of 14 amino acids. CDR3 sequence (DNA): TGTGCCAGCAGGGAACGGGACAGGAACACTGAAGCTTTCTTT. Its translation: CASRERDRNTEAFF.

The chain carries TRBV7-8 and TRBJ2-7, with TRBD2 identical over 12 bases. CDR1 and CDR2 (germline): SGHVS, FQNEAQ. V lost 4 bases and J lost 9; bases outside the gene matches: 10. This CDR3 has 15 residues. The CDR3 DNA follows: TGTGCCAGCAGCTCGATGACTAGCGGGGGCATTGGGCAGTACTTC. Encoded protein: CASSSMTSGGIGQYF.